This TCR beta chain was documented in a study of CD8+CD57+ T cells in acquired aplastic anemia. About the study: The sorted CD4+ and CD8+ cells yielded an average approximately 3 ug of DNA. Broader study findings: Roughly 28 was the count of CD8+ CDR3 sequences that patients shared with controls.

Trimming removed 3 bases from V and 4 bases from J, with 8 bases in between. This CDR3 has 14 residues. Germline assignment: CDR1 SGDLS and CDR2 YYNGEE. The sequenced patients had an expansion of CD8+CD57+ cells seen by flow cytometry. This clonotype has a handful of counts. The antigen is unknown. TCR beta VDJ and CDR3 profiling used genomic DNA as template. TCRdb reanalysed the reads using MiXCR and keeps one entry per CDR3 protein. The table shows about 200,000 distinct CDR3 sequences, with approximately 65% occurring only once. The chain has TRBV9 and TRBJ1-6, with TRBD1 as a possible D gene (5 bases). The TCR was taken from a human donor with aplastic anemia. The material sequenced was sorted CD4+, CD8+, or CD8+CD57+ T cells (not recorded which) from PBMCs. The CDR3 region has the DNA TGTGCCAGCAGCGCGGGACGGTATAATTCACCCCTCCACTTT. Translation: CASSAGRYNSPLHF.